What follows is one T cell receptor (beta chain) and its context. This entry is derived from a study of blood T cell repertoires in COVID-19. Overall study: Italy, Spain and the United States were the sources of the convalescent and acute COVID-19 samples. The cDNA or gDNA used as material had been derived from T cells, B-cell-depleted T cells, or PBMCs.

How the authors handled the data: The authors estimated nucleated cell counts from reference gene primer amplification. The data were produced by immunoSEQ multiplex PCR, yet TCRdb's version contains in-frame clones alone and is incomplete. That table supplies the V and J calls and clone size; D and trimming were determined from the DNA. The sample consists of about 150,000 clones, roughly 90% of them appearing once. The germline V gene encodes CDR1 SQVTM and CDR2 ANQGSEA. The CDR3 totals 14 residues. V trimming: 6 bases; J trimming: 1 base; junction bases outside the gene matches: 8. The receptor comes from a human donor in a cohort sampled during active COVID-19. This chain uses TRBV29-1 with TRBJ2-5; 7 nucleotides line up with TRBD2. Sequencing was performed on peripheral blood. CDR3 protein: CSVGGVFGQETQYF. DNA for the CDR3: TGCAGCGTGGGGGGGGTATTTGGCCAAGAGACCCAGTACTTC.